These 5 T cell receptor beta chains share one sample of origin, sequenced in a study of T cells after yellow fever vaccination. MiXCR, applied by TCRdb to the 5' RACE reads, yields one record per CDR3 protein. The sample includes fewer than 450,000 distinct CDR3 sequences, roughly 8.3% of them seen just once. Source: PBMCs, taken approximately 47 days after the first yellow fever vaccination. These receptors all come from a young man who received the YFV17D yellow fever vaccine.

This clonotype was seen repeatedly, ten times or more. V is TRBV7-8 and J is TRBJ2-1, with 15 bases fitting TRBD2. Germline V gene lookup returns CDR1 SGHVS and CDR2 FQNEAQ. Losses at the gene ends were 5 bases for V and 8 bases for J; bases not matched to a gene: 7. The CDR3 consists of 16 residues. In DNA form, the CDR3 reads TGTGCCAGCAGCCTCCGGACTAGCGGGGGGGCGGATGAGCAGTTCTTC. Encoded protein: CASSLRTSGGADEQFF.

This clonotype appeared a few times. The gene calls are TRBV30 and TRBJ2-1; 10 bases align to TRBD2. In germline, CDR1 is GTSNPN, CDR2 SVGIG (reference sequence). Trimming took 3 bases from V and 7 from J; bases not matched to a gene: 6. The CDR3 has 14 residues. CDR3 nucleotide sequence: TGTGCCTGGAGACTAGCGGGGATAGGTAATGAGCAGTTCTTC. Protein sequence: CAWRLAGIGNEQFF.

The chain joins TRBV7-9 to TRBJ2-3; D is possibly TRBD1 (5 bases). Germline CDR1 SEHNR, CDR2 FQNEAQ (reference sequence). The CDR3 length is 12 residues. Trimming pared 11 bases from V and 4 bases from J, leaving 13 bases between. Here the CDR3 reads CAGGASSDTQYF. In DNA form, the CDR3 reads TGTGCCGGTGGGGCTAGTTCAGATACGCAGTATTTT.

A few counts support this clonotype. The V call is TRBV5-1, the J call TRBJ2-5; D gene ambiguous. V dropped 5 bases and J dropped 1 base, with 12 bases sitting between them. Germline V gene data show CDR1 as SGHRS and CDR2 as YFSETQ. The CDR3 sequence is 14 residues long. This CDR3 is CASRRGELQETQYF. Here the CDR3 DNA reads TGCGCCAGCAGGCGCGGAGAGCTCCAAGAGACCCAGTACTTC.

This clonotype was picked up a small number of times. The chain employs TRBV20-1 and TRBJ2-1, with 9 bases aligning to TRBD2. CDR3 length: 15 amino acids. Germline assignment: CDR1 DFQATT and CDR2 SNEGSKA (reference sequence). V shed 0 bases and J 5 bases; nucleotides not matched to a gene: 5. This CDR3 is CSARDRLAAHNEQFF. The CDR3 DNA reads as TGCAGTGCTAGAGATAGACTAGCGGCCCACAATGAGCAGTTCTTC.